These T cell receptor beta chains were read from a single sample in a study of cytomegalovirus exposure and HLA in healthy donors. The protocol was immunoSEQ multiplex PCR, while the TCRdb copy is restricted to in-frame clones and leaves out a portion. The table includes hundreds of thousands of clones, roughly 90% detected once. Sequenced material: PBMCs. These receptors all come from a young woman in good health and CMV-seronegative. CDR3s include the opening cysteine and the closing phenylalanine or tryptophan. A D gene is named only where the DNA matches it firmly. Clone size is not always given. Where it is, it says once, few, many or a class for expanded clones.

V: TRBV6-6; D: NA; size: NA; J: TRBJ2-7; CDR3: CASSYGHQTYEQYF; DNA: TGTGCCAGCAGTTACGGACATCAAACCTACGAGCAGTACTTC
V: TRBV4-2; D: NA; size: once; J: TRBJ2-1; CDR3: CASYGRGHEQFF; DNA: TGTGCCAGCTACGGGCGGGGCCATGAGCAGTTCTTC
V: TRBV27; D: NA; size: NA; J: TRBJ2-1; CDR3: CASSLTKSSYNEQFF; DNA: TGTGCCAGCAGTTTAACGAAGAGCTCCTACAATGAGCAGTTCTTC
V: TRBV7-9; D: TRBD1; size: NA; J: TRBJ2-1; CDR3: CASSSTGDEQFF; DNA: TGTGCCAGCAGCTCCACAGGGGATGAGCAGTTCTTC
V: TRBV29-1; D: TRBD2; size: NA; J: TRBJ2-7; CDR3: CSVEGSGGFEQYF; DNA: TGCAGCGTTGAGGGTAGCGGGGGCTTTGAGCAGTACTTC
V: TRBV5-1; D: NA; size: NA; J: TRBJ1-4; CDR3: CASSLGYREGDEKLFF; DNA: TGCGCCAGCAGCTTGGGCTACAGGGAGGGGGATGAAAAACTGTTTTTT
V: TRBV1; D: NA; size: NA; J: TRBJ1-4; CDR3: CTSSQDQQADRVDEKLFF; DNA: TGCACCAGCAGCCAAGATCAACAGGCGGACAGGGTAGATGAAAAACTGTTTTTT
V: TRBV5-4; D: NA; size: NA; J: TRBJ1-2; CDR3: CASSPPQQGSYGYTF; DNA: TGTGCCAGCAGCCCACCCCAACAGGGTTCCTATGGCTACACCTTC
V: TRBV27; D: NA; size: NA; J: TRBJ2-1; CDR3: CASSFRRGNEQFF; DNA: TGTGCCAGCAGTTTTAGGCGGGGCAATGAGCAGTTCTTC
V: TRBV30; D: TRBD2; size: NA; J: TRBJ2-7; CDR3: CAWSSNSGGAYEQYF; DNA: TGTGCCTGGAGTTCTAATAGCGGGGGGGCATACGAGCAGTACTTC
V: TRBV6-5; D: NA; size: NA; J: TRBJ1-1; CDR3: CASSYSSGRIVAEAFF; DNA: TGTGCCAGCAGTTACTCGTCAGGCCGAATAGTCGCTGAAGCTTTCTTT
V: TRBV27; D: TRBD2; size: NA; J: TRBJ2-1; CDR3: CASSLNSGGEQFF; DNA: TGTGCCAGCAGTTTAAATAGCGGGGGTGAGCAGTTCTTC
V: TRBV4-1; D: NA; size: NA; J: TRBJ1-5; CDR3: CASSLRGNQPQHF; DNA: TGCGCCAGCAGCCTACGGGGCAATCAGCCCCAGCATTTT
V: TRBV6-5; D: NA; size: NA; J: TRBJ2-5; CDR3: CASTKGPLETQYF; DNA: TGTGCCAGCACCAAGGGGCCGCTGGAGACCCAGTACTTC
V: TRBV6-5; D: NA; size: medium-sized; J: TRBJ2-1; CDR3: CASSYPGGEQFF; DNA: TGTGCCAGCAGTTACCCGGGGGGCGAGCAGTTCTTC
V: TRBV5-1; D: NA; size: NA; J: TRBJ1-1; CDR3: CASSSGVNTEAFF; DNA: TGCGCCAGCAGCTCGGGGGTGAACACTGAAGCTTTCTTT
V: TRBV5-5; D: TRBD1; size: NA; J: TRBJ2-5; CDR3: CASSFQGEETQYF; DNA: TGTGCCAGCAGCTTTCAGGGGGAGGAGACCCAGTACTTC
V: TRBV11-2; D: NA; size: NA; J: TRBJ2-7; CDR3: CASSLVKVRGTYEQYF; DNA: TGTGCCAGCAGCTTAGTAAAGGTCAGGGGAACCTACGAGCAGTACTTC
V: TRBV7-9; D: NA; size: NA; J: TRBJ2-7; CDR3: CASSLGGPYEQYF; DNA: TGTGCCAGCAGCTTAGGGGGGCCCTACGAGCAGTACTTC
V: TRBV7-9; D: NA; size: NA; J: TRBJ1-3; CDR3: CASSLEVGPTGNTIYF; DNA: TGTGCCAGCAGCTTAGAGGTGGGCCCGACTGGAAACACCATATATTTT
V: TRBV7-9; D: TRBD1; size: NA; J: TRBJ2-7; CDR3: CASSPGTGVYEQYF; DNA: TGTGCCAGCAGTCCCGGGACAGGGGTCTACGAGCAGTACTTC
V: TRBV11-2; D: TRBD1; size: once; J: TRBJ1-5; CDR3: CASGPGTGAYSNQPQHF; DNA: TGTGCCAGCGGGCCCGGGACAGGGGCGTATAGCAATCAGCCCCAGCATTTT
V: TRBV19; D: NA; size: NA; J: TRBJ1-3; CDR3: CASSRGGSSGNTIYF; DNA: TGTGCCAGTAGTCGCGGGGGGTCCTCTGGAAACACCATATATTTT
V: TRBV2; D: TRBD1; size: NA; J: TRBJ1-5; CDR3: CASSAGQGTINPQHF; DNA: TGTGCCAGCAGTGCCGGACAGGGCACAATCAATCCCCAGCATTTT
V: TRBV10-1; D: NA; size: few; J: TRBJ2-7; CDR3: CASSESGAYEQYF; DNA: TGCGCCAGCAGTGAGTCAGGGGCCTACGAGCAGTACTTC
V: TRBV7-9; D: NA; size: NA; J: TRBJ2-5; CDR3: CASSLSPQETQYF; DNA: TGTGCCAGCAGCTTGTCTCCCCAAGAGACCCAGTACTTC
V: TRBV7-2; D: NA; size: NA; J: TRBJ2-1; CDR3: CASSLWTGVTNEQFF; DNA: TGTGCCAGCAGCTTGTGGACGGGAGTGACGAATGAGCAGTTCTTC
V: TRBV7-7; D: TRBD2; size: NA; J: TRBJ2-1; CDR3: CASSFLLAGGPNEQFF; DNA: TGTGCCAGCAGCTTTCTACTAGCGGGAGGACCCAATGAGCAGTTCTTC
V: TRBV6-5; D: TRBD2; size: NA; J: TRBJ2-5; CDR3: CASSYRLAGQETQYF; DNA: TGTGCCAGCAGTTACCGACTAGCGGGGCAAGAGACCCAGTACTTC
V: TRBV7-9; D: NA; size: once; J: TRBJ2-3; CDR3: CASINTDTQYF; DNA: TGTGCCAGCATCAACACAGATACGCAGTATTTT
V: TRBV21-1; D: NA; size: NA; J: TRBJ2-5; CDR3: CASSKAQGRGETQYF; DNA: TGTGCCAGCAGCAAAGCCCAGGGGAGGGGGGAGACCCAGTACTTC
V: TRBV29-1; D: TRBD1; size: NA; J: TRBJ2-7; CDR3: CSVPTATGQQYF; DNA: TGCAGCGTTCCCACCGCGACAGGGCAGCAGTACTTC
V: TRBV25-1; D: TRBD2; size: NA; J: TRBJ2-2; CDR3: CASEEGLAGANTGELFF; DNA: TGTGCCAGCGAAGAAGGACTAGCGGGAGCGAACACCGGGGAGCTGTTTTTT
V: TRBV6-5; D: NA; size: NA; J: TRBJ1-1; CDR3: CASNSIGTEAFF; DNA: TGTGCCAGCAATTCGATCGGGACTGAAGCTTTCTTT
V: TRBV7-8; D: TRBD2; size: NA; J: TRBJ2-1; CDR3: CASSFSSGRHNEQFF; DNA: TGTGCCAGCAGCTTCTCTAGCGGACGCCACAATGAGCAGTTCTTC
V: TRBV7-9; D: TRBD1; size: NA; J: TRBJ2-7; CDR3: CASSLGDRGYEQYF; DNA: TGTGCCAGCAGCTTAGGGGACAGGGGCTACGAGCAGTACTTC
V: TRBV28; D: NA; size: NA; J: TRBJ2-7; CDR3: CASSLGPRRSSYEQYF; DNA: TGTGCCAGCAGTTTGGGGCCCCGACGGTCCTCCTACGAGCAGTACTTC
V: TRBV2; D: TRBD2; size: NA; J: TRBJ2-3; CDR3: CASSDSNLAAWALGTDTQYF; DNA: TGTGCCAGCAGTGATAGTAACCTAGCGGCTTGGGCCCTCGGCACAGATACGCAGTATTTT
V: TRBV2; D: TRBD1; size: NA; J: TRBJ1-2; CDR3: CASSEDRTGGYTF; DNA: TGTGCCAGCAGTGAAGACAGGACAGGAGGCTACACCTTC
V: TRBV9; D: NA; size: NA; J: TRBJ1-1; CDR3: CASSVEGVNTEAFF; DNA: TGTGCCAGCAGCGTAGAAGGGGTGAACACTGAAGCTTTCTTT
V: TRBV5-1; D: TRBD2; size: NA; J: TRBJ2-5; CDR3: CASSPWTSDQETQYF; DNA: TGCGCCAGCAGCCCTTGGACTAGCGACCAAGAGACCCAGTACTTC
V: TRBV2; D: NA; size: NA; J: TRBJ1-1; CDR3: CASSDRVRRLDGGAFF; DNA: TGTGCCAGCAGTGACAGAGTCCGACGACTAGACGGGGGAGCTTTCTTT